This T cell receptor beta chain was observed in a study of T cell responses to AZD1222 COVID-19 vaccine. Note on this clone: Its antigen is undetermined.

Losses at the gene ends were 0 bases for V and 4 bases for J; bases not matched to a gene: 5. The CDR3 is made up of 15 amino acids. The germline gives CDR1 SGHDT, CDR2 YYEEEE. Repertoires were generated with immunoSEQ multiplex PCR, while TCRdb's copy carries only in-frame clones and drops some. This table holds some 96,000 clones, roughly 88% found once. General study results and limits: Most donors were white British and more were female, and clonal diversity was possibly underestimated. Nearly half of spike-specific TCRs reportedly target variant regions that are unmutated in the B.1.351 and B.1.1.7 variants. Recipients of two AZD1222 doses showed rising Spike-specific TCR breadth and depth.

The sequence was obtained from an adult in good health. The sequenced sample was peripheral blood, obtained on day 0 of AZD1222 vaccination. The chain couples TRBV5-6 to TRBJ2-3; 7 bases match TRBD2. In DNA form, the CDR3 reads TGTGCCAGCAGCTTGGAAGGGGACTATGCAGATACGCAGTATTTT. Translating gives CASSLEGDYADTQYF.